The text below deals with one T cell receptor (beta chain). This entry is derived from a study of shared clonotypes between healthy human individuals. The overall study: Three CD4 naive, three CD4 memory, two CD8 naive and one CD8 memory plate were used per donor.

Genomic DNA of each subset was evenly split across several immunoSEQ plates. The method was immunoSEQ multiplex PCR; TCRdb's version includes in-frame clones alone and lacks a portion of them. The data show about 700,000 clones, with approximately 79% seen just once and 1.7% held by the top ten. CD45RA-negative memory and CD45RA+ naive subsets were split from the CD4+ cells. Germline V CDR1 and CDR2: SQVTM, ANQGSEA. The CDR3 covers 11 residues. Trimming took off 6 bases at V and 1 base at J, with 4 bases between the two ends. Sequenced sample: memory CD4+ T cells sorted from blood. Noted subset: CD45RA-negative fraction. The chain is built from TRBV29-1 and TRBJ2-4; D unresolved. This receptor was taken from a woman in her twenties or thirties in good health. The CDR3 spells CSVFAKNIQYF. The CDR3 DNA sequence: TGCAGCGTATTTGCCAAAAACATTCAGTACTTC.